Below, 7 T cell receptor beta chains from the same sample are listed, as sequenced in a study of cytomegalovirus exposure and HLA in healthy donors (dated by TCRdb to the late 2010s). To prepare the library, the immunoSEQ multiplex PCR assay was applied. For the multiplex PCR, a mixture combining 60 forward primers for TCR Vbeta segments and 13 reverse primers for TCR Jbeta segments was used. This immuneACCESS table, as held by TCRdb, lists in-frame sequences with V and J called but not all clones. Of the missing ones, under half trace to an unresolved V gene in checked studies; the others have no known cause. The sample includes 250,000 to 350,000 clones, with roughly 90% observed a single time. The ten largest make up almost 4% of the sample. Material for sequencing was PBMCs. The receptor source for this set is a man in his forties in good health and CMV-seropositive.

This clone was detected a few times. This sequence joins TRBV10-3 and TRBJ2-7; 7 positions match TRBD2. The CDR3 runs to 17 residues. V was pared by 5 bases and J by 0 bases, with 13 bases of the junction left unmatched. Per the germline V gene, CDR1 is ENHRY and CDR2 is SYGVKD. The CDR3, as DNA: TGTGCCATCAGTACGCCCGTAGGGCGGGAGATCTCCTACGAGCAGTACTTC. Translation: CAISTPVGREISYEQYF.

The chain has TRBV5-4 and TRBJ2-5; maybe TRBD2 (5 bases). V was pared by 3 bases and J by 3 bases, with 24 bases between. Germline V gene lookup returns CDR1 SGHNT and CDR2 YYREEE (reference sequence). CDR3 length: 18 amino acids. CDR3 in DNA: TGTGCCAGCAGCTCCCCCCGGGGAGCGGAGACTCCTAAAGAGACCCAGTACTTC. Protein: CASSSPRGAETPKETQYF.

The rearrangement joins TRBV7-2 to TRBJ1-1; weak D call: TRBD1 (5 bases). Trimming cost V 5 bases and J 1 base, with 8 bases left between them. This CDR3 spans 13 amino acids. Germline V gives CDR1 SGHTA, CDR2 FQGNSA. CDR3 sequence: CASSADRNTEAFF. CDR3 in DNA: TGTGCCAGCAGCGCAGACAGGAACACTGAAGCTTTCTTT.

This clone has only one observation. This chain connects TRBV21-1 to TRBJ2-4; TRBD2 reflects the table's D call only, with no check against the DNA. TRBV21-1 is listed as a pseudogene. This CDR3 contains 13 residues. CDR3 DNA sequence: TGTGCCAGCGGAAAGTTGACTAAAAACATTCAGTACTTC. Protein: CASGKLTKNIQYF.

The chain couples TRBV6-1 to TRBJ2-1, with a weak D call TRBD2 (6 bases). The germline V and J ends were trimmed by 1 base and 5 bases, with 12 bases remaining between them. Germline V gene lookup returns CDR1 MNHNS and CDR2 SASEGT. CDR3 length equals 15 residues. Here the CDR3 reads CASSEGREVNNEQFF. CDR3 coding DNA: TGTGCCAGCAGTGAAGGGCGGGAAGTGAACAATGAGCAGTTCTTC.

The chain carries TRBV10-3 and TRBJ2-1, with TRBD2 identical over 12 bases. The trim removed 2 bases at V and 4 bases at J, leaving 3 bases unmatched. CDR3 size: 16 residues. Germline V lookup: CDR1 ENHRY, CDR2 SYGVKD. In DNA, the CDR3 is TGTGCCATCAGTGAGCCTAGCGGGAGGGCTTACAATGAGCAGTTCTTC. This sequence encodes CAISEPSGRAYNEQFF.

CDR3 protein: CASDRDRGDGYF. The CDR3 nucleotides read TGTGCCAGCGACCGGGACAGGGGTGATGGGTACTTC. The V call is TRBV5-4, the J call TRBJ2-7, with TRBD1 identical over 10 bases. With 7 bases clipped from V and 12 bases from J, the junction kept 10 bases outside the gene matches. Germline V lookup: CDR1 SGHNT, CDR2 YYREEE (reference sequence). There are 12 residues in the CDR3.